These 21 T cell receptor beta chains were all obtained from the same sample, sequenced in a study of blood T cell repertoires in COVID-19. Repertoires were generated with immunoSEQ multiplex PCR, while TCRdb's copy carries only in-frame clones and drops some. Of roughly 68,000 clones listed, around nine tenths were seen once; the top ten hold around a tenth. Sequencing used PBMCs or T cells enriched from blood (not recorded which). The receptors derive from a woman in her forties who had recovered from COVID-19.

The chain joins TRBV2 to TRBJ2-7; D perhaps matches TRBD1 (8 bases). The CDR3 spans 17 residues. Germline CDR1 reads SNHLY; CDR2 reads FYNNEI. Deletions cut 2 bases from V and 2 bases from J, with 19 bases between. The CDR3 coding sequence is TGTGCCAGCAGTGAACCGAGGGGGGGACAGGCAACCTACGAGCAGTACTTC. Protein product: CASSEPRGGQATYEQYF.

The V and J genes are TRBV14 and TRBJ1-3; no definite D call. The CDR3 has 16 amino acids. With 4 bases removed from V and 0 bases from J, the gap between germline ends came to 13 bases. Germline V CDR1 and CDR2: SGHDN, FVKESK. The CDR3 protein is CASSPGSRSSGNTIYF. The CDR3 region has the DNA TGTGCCAGCAGCCCGGGATCCAGGAGCTCTGGAAACACCATATATTTT.

The chain combines TRBV27 with TRBJ2-7, with D possibly TRBD1 on 5 matching bases. The CDR3 sequence is 16 residues long. Germline V CDR1 and CDR2: MNHEY, SMNVEV (reference sequence). V lost 5 bases and J 4 bases, leaving 21 bases between the germline ends. The CDR3 DNA reads TGTGCCAGCAGTCTGGCGTTCAAGGGCAGGGCGTACGAGCAGTACTTC. Protein sequence: CASSLAFKGRAYEQYF.

This clone was seen only a few times. The J gene is TRBJ1-6, the V gene TRBV6-5; 7 positions agree with TRBD1. V lost 0 bases and J lost 7; bases outside the gene matches: 3. In germline, CDR1 is MNHEY, CDR2 SVGAGI. The CDR3 covers 15 residues. CDR3 amino acids: CASSYSGTANSPLHF. CDR3 in DNA: TGTGCCAGCAGTTACTCGGGGACAGCAAATTCACCCCTCCACTTT.

The chain combines TRBV19 with TRBJ1-5, with 7 bases fitting TRBD1. The CDR3 loop spans 15 amino acids. From germline, CDR1 is LNHDA and CDR2 SQIVND (reference sequence). The J segment lost 0 bases and the V segment lost 3 bases, leaving 2 bases of the junction unmatched. The CDR3 DNA reads as TGTGCCAGTAGTATGGGACAGTATAGCAATCAGCCCCAGCATTTT. This encodes CASSMGQYSNQPQHF.

Here the CDR3 DNA reads TGTGCCAGCAGTTACAGGGAGCGTCAGCCCCAGCATTTT. This gives the protein CASSYRERQPQHF. This chain uses TRBV6-2 or TRBV6-3 with TRBJ1-5; no clear D gene. Germline V lookup: CDR1 MNHEY, CDR2 SVGEGT. V was shortened by 2 bases and J by 6 bases, with 8 bases between the two germline ends. This CDR3 region has 13 residues.

The chain is built from TRBV5-4 and TRBJ2-1; 8 bases agree with TRBD1. V was clipped by 2 bases and J by 4 bases; unmatched bases: 5. In germline, CDR1 is SGHNT, CDR2 YYREEE (reference sequence). The CDR3 loop spans 15 amino acids. Here the CDR3 DNA reads TGTGCCAGCAGCTTTCCCAGGGGGCAGTACAATGAGCAGTTCTTC. Encoded protein: CASSFPRGQYNEQFF.

This chain uses TRBV2 with TRBJ2-4; 7 bases line up with TRBD2. J lost 6 bases, V lost 4 bases, and 6 bases had no gene match. This CDR3 is 14 amino acids long. Germline V CDR1 and CDR2: SNHLY, FYNNEI. CDR3 region: CASSGRGEGNIQYF. CDR3 sequence (DNA): TGTGCCAGCAGTGGCCGGGGGGAGGGAAACATTCAGTACTTC.

The chain links TRBV5-1 to TRBJ1-4; 8 nucleotides line up with TRBD1. Germline trimming cut 6 bases from V and 4 bases from J; bases unmatched to any gene: 2. The CDR3 totals 13 residues. The germline CDR1 and CDR2 sequences are SGHRS and YFSETQ. The CDR3 region is CASKGQDNEKLFF. The CDR3 DNA reads as TGCGCCAGCAAGGGACAGGATAATGAAAAACTGTTTTTT.

Only a few counts were recorded for this clone. The V call is TRBV12-3 or TRBV12-4, the J call TRBJ2-7, with D possibly matching TRBD2 (5 bases). The CDR3 is 12 residues long. The ends were cut back, 5 bases at V and 6 bases at J, with 11 bases in the middle. The CDR3 sequence is CASSPAEGEQYF. The CDR3 region has the DNA TGTGCCAGCAGTCCTGCCGAGGGCGAGCAGTACTTC.

J is TRBJ1-3 and V is TRBV19; 8 positions match TRBD1. Germline V gene sequence: CDR1 LNHDA, CDR2 SQIVND (reference sequence). The CDR3 totals 18 residues. The V segment lost 6 bases and the J segment 1 base; nucleotides outside the gene matches: 14. Written as DNA, the CDR3 is TGTGCCAGTAGAGGGGGCAGGGGGCCCGGAAGTTCTGGAAACACCATATATTTT. As protein: CASRGGRGPGSSGNTIYF.

The chain recombines TRBV7-2 with TRBJ2-7; no clear D gene. CDR1 and CDR2 from the germline V gene are SGHTA and FQGNSA. There are 14 residues in the CDR3. V dropped 1 base and J dropped 2 bases, with 9 bases sitting between them. The CDR3 sequence: CASSLGERAYEQYF. The CDR3 DNA sequence: TGTGCCAGCAGCTTAGGCGAGAGAGCCTACGAGCAGTACTTC.

CDR3 region: CAIKETANTGELFF. The CDR3 DNA is TGTGCCATCAAGGAGACAGCGAACACCGGGGAGCTGTTTTTT. The gene calls are TRBV10-3 and TRBJ2-2; tentative D call: TRBD1 (5 bases). The ends were cut back, 7 bases at V and 0 bases at J, with 9 bases in the middle. Germline CDR1 reads ENHRY; CDR2 reads SYGVKD. The CDR3 is 14 residues long.

The rearrangement uses TRBV24-1 and TRBJ2-3; TRBD1 agrees at 7 bases. This CDR3 spans 20 amino acids. The V gene end was trimmed by 4 bases and the J gene end by 0 bases; junction bases not matched to a gene: 18. In germline, CDR1 is KGHDR, CDR2 SFDVKD. The DNA of the CDR3 is TGTGCCACCAGTGACCCGTCCCGGGACAGTCGATACTCCAGCACAGATACGCAGTATTTT. This gives the protein CATSDPSRDSRYSSTDTQYF.

The CDR3 DNA is TGTGCCAGCAGTTACTCGGGCAGTACTAACTATGGCTACACCTTC. Translation: CASSYSGSTNYGYTF. The chain joins TRBV6-5 to TRBJ1-2; no clear D. Trimming removed 0 bases from V and 0 bases from J, with 8 bases in between. CDR1 and CDR2 (germline): MNHEY, SVGAGI. CDR3 length: 15 residues.

The chain joins TRBV5-6 to TRBJ2-6, with D perhaps matching TRBD2 (6 bases). In germline, CDR1 is SGHDT, CDR2 YYEEEE. V was trimmed by 4 bases and J by 0 bases, leaving 11 bases between them. This CDR3 spans 16 amino acids. CDR3 coding DNA: TGTGCCAGCAGCGCGGGACCAAGCTCTGGGGCCAACGTCCTGACTTTC. This translates into CASSAGPSSGANVLTF. The full variable domain, rest sourced from reference TRBV5-6 and TRBJ2-6, is DAGVTQSPTHLIKTRGQQVTLRCSPKSGHDTVSWYQQALGQGPQFIFQYYEEEERQRGNFPDRFSGHQFPNYSSELNVNALLLGDSALYLCASSAGPSSGANVLTFGAGSRLTVL.

Note on this clone: Mismatch with germline at one junction end may stem from a read error. The chain uses TRBV6-5 and TRBJ1-2; TRBD1 matches at 7 bases. The CDR3 runs to 15 residues. The V gene's germline CDR1 is MNHEY and CDR2 SVGAGI. CDR3 sequence: CASRYYFRGAVGYTF. The DNA for the CDR3 is TGTGCCAGCAGATACTACTTCAGGGGGGCGGTTGGCTACACCTTC.

The genes are TRBV14 and TRBJ1-2; D is perhaps TRBD1 (5 bases). Per germline, CDR1 SGHDN and CDR2 FVKESK. CDR3 size: 16 residues. V was trimmed by 1 base and J by 8 bases, leaving 20 bases between them. CDR3 protein: CASSQVAGQRGGGYTF. The CDR3 nucleotides read TGTGCCAGCAGCCAAGTAGCTGGGCAGAGGGGAGGAGGCTACACCTTC. Based on the CDR3 plus reference TRBV14 and TRBJ1-2, the full variable domain is EAGVTQFPSHSVIEKGQTVTLRCDPISGHDNLYWYRRVMGKEIKFLLHFVKESKQDESGMPNNRFLAERTGGTYSTLKVQPAELEDSGVYFCASSQVAGQRGGGYTFGSGTRLTVV.

This clone occurred once. The rearrangement links TRBV19 to TRBJ2-1; tentative D call: TRBD2 (7 bases). The V end lost 0 bases, the J end lost 9 bases, and 21 bases lay between the germline ends. In germline, CDR1 is LNHDA, CDR2 SQIVND (reference sequence). This CDR3 comprises 17 residues. CDR3 in amino acids: CASSIESPGGIRCEQFF. The DNA of the CDR3 is TGTGCCAGTAGTATAGAAAGTCCGGGGGGCATTCGTTGTGAGCAGTTCTTC. The whole variable domain, remainder taken from reference TRBV19 and TRBJ2-1, is DGGITQSPKYLFRKEGQNVTLSCEQNLNHDAMYWYRQDPGQGLRLIYYSQIVNDFQKGDIAEGYSVSREKKESFPLTVTSAQKNPTAFYLCASSIESPGGIRCEQFFGPGTRLTVL.

The V and J genes are TRBV6-5 and TRBJ2-1, with 7 bases matching TRBD1. The V segment lost 7 bases and the J segment 8 bases; nucleotides outside the gene matches: 8. CDR3 length: 13 residues. Germline V CDR1 and CDR2: MNHEY, SVGAGI. DNA for the CDR3: TGTGCCAGCAAGGGGGCGGCTGCGGATGAGCAGTTCTTC. Translated: CASKGAAADEQFF.

The rearrangement joins TRBV5-8 to TRBJ1-1; D unresolved. This CDR3 is built from 14 residues. The ends were cut back, 3 bases at V and 1 base at J, with 10 bases in the middle. CDR1 is SGHTS, CDR2 YDEGEE, per germline. The CDR3 spells CASSSGRTNTEAFF. The CDR3 DNA reads as TGTGCCAGCAGCTCGGGTCGAACGAACACTGAAGCTTTCTTT.